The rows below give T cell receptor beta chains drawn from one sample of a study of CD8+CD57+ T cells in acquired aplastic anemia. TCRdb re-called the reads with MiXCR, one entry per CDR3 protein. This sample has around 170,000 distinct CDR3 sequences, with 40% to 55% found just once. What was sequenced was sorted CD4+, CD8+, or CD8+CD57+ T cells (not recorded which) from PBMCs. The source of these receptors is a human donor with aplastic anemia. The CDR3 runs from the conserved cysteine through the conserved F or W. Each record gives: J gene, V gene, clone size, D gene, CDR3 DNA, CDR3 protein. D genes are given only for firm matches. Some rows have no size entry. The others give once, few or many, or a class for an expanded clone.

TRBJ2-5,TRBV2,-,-,TGTGCCAGCAGTGATGGGGTATGGGAGACCCAGTACTTC,CASSDGVWETQYF
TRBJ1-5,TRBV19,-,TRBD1,TGTGCCAGTTCTAAAAACGGACAGGGAAGTCAGCCCCAGCATTTT,CASSKNGQGSQPQHF
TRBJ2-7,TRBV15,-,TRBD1,TGTGCCACCAGCACATCGACAGGGGTGGGCGAGCAGTACTTC,CATSTSTGVGEQYF
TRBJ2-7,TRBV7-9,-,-,TGTGCCAGCAGCTTCGGGGACGGGCCCTACGAGCAGTACTTC,CASSFGDGPYEQYF
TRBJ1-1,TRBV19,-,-,TGTGCCAGTAGTACGCGGGAGGCTGAAGCTTTCTTT,CASSTREAEAFF
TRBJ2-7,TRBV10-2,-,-,TGCGCCAGCAGTGAAGGGCTCGAGCAGTACTTC,CASSEGLEQYF
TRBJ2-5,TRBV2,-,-,TGTGCCAGCAGTCTGTCTACGCAAGAGACCCAGTACTTC,CASSLSTQETQYF
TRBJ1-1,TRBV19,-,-,TGTGCCAGTAGCCAAGGAGCTCGCGGGGCTGAAGCTTTCTTT,CASSQGARGAEAFF
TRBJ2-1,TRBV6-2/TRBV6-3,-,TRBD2,TGTGCCAGCAGTTATCCGGGACTAGCGGGAGGGCGGACCTACAATGAGCAGTTCTTC,CASSYPGLAGGRTYNEQFF
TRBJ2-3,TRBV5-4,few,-,TGTGCCAGCAGCTTGGCCAGGGATACGCGGTATTTT,CASSLARDTRYF
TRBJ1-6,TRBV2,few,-,TGTGCCAGCAGTAGAGGGCTAGAGAGGTCACCCCTCCACTTT,CASSRGLERSPLHF
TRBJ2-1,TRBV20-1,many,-,TGCAGTGCCCCTGAAGAGGGGCTGGAGCAGTTCTTC,CSAPEEGLEQFF
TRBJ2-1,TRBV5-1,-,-,TGCGCCAGCAGCAGATTGAAGGGGTCCCCGCCGGGGGCGAATGAGCAGTTCTTC,CASSRLKGSPPGANEQFF
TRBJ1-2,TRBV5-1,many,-,TGCGCCAGCAGCACTACAGTCAACTATGGCTACACCTTC,CASSTTVNYGYTF
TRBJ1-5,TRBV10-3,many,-,TGTGCCATCAGTGAGTCGACACCAAATCAGCCCCAGCATTTT,CAISESTPNQPQHF
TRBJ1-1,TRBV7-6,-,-,TGTGCCAGCAGCTTAGACACGAACACTGAAGCTTTCTTT,CASSLDTNTEAFF
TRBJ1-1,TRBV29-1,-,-,TGCAGCGTTGAGGCCCGGGACACCACTGAAGCTTTCTTT,CSVEARDTTEAFF
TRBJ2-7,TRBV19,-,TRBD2,TGTGCCAGTAGTATGACGGCGGGGGGGCCCTACGAGCAGTACTTC,CASSMTAGGPYEQYF
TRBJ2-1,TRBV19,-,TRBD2,TGTGCCAGTAGTATGGAGCGGGGGACCTACAATGAGCAGTTCTTC,CASSMERGTYNEQFF
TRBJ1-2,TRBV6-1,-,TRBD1,TGTGCCAGCAGCCAAGTAACAGGGGGGTCGATGGGTGGCTACACCTTC,CASSQVTGGSMGGYTF
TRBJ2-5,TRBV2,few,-,TGTGCCAGCAGTGATGGGGTGGGTTTGAAGACCCAGTACTTC,CASSDGVGLKTQYF
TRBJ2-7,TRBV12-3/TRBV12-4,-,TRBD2,TGTGCCAGCAGTCCGCTCAGAGGGAAAGCGGGAGAGTTCACCTACGAGCAGTACTTC,CASSPLRGKAGEFTYEQYF
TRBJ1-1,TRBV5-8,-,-,TGTGCCAGCAGGGAGGACACTGAAGCTTTCTTT,CASREDTEAFF
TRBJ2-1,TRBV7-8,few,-,TGTGCCTGGAGTGTACAAGCGAACAATGAGCAGTTCTTC,CAWSVQANNEQFF
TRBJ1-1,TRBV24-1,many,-,TGTGCCACCAGTGACTCCGGGACACCAAACACTGAAGCTTTCTTT,CATSDSGTPNTEAFF
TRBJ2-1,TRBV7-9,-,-,TGTGCCAGCAGCTTAGCAGGTTTAGACGAGCAGTTCTTC,CASSLAGLDEQFF
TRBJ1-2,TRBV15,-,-,TGTGCCACCAGCCTTGAGGCAGGGAGCAACTATGGCTACACCTTC,CATSLEAGSNYGYTF
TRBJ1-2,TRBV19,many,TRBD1,TGTGCCAGTAGTAGCAAAGGGGGCGAGAACTATGGCTACACCTTC,CASSSKGGENYGYTF
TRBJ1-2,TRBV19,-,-,TGTGCCAGTAGTATAGGGCTGGCGGACTATGGCTACACCTTC,CASSIGLADYGYTF
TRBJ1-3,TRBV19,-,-,TGTGCCAGTAACCTCGACAGGTCCTCTGGAAACACCATATATTTT,CASNLDRSSGNTIYF
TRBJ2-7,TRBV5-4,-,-,TGTGCCAGCAGGGCCGGCAGTACTAACTCCTACGAGCAGTACTTC,CASRAGSTNSYEQYF
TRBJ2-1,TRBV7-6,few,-,TGTGCCAGCAGCTTAGGGCCCCCGGGACGGGTACTTCTAGGGCAGTTCTTC,CASSLGPPGRVLLGQFF
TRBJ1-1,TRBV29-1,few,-,TGCAGCGTGACCTGGTCGGGGAAGGGCACTGAAGCTTTCTTT,CSVTWSGKGTEAFF
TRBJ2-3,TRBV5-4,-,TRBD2,TGTGCCAGCAGCGTAGTAACTAGCGGGAGGGCCCCAGATACGCAGTATTTT,CASSVVTSGRAPDTQYF
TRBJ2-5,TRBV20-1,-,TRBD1,TGCAGTGCTAGAGGAGCAGGGGGAGAAGAGACCCAGTACTTC,CSARGAGGEETQYF
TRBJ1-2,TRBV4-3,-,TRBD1,TGCGCCAGCAGCCAAGAGCGGACAGGGGGGAATAGCTATGGCTACACCTTC,CASSQERTGGNSYGYTF
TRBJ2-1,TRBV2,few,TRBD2,TGTGCCAGCAGGAGGGGGGGACTAGCGGGAGGGGGCTACAATGAGCAGTTCTTC,CASRRGGLAGGGYNEQFF
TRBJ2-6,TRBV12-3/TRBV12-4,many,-,TGTGCCAGCAGTTTATCGGGCTCTGGGGCCAACGTCCTGACTTTC,CASSLSGSGANVLTF
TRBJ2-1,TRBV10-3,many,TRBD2,TGTGCCATCAGTGCTACTAGCGGCTACAATGAGCAGTTCTTC,CAISATSGYNEQFF
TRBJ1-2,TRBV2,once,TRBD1,TGCGCCAGCAGTGACGGTGGACAGGGGGCGCTTAACTATGGCTACACCTTC,CASSDGGQGALNYGYTF
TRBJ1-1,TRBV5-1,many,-,TGCGCCAGCAGCTCCCCCCGGAACACTGAAGCTTTCTTT,CASSSPRNTEAFF
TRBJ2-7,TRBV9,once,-,TGTGCCAGCAGCTTGGAAGTCCCAACACAGGGCGAGCAGTACTTC,CASSLEVPTQGEQYF
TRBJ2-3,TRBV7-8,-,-,TGTGCCAGCACCCCAAGGAGGGGCGAGGGCACAGATACGCAGTATTTT,CASTPRRGEGTDTQYF
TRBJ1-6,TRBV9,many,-,TGTGCCAGCAGCGTAAGAGAGAGCTCCTATAATTCACCCCTCCACTTT,CASSVRESSYNSPLHF
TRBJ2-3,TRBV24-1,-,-,TGTGCCACCAGTACCCCGGAGAGAGCCCGGGGCACAGATACGCAGTATTTT,CATSTPERARGTDTQYF
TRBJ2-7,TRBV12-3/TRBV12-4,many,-,TGTGCCAGCAGTTTTGAGGCCCTAGCTGCCTACGAGCAGTACTTC,CASSFEALAAYEQYF
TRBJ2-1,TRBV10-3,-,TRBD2,TGTGCCATCAGTGAGTTAGCGGGAGGCAATGAGCAGTTCTTC,CAISELAGGNEQFF
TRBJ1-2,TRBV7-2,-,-,TGTGCCAGCAGCCGAATTGGCAGTGATGGCTACACCTTC,CASSRIGSDGYTF
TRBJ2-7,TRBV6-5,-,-,TGTGCCAGCAGTTATCAGAGCTCCTACGAGCAGTACTTC,CASSYQSSYEQYF
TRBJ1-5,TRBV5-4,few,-,TGTGCCAGCAGCTTGGAGGTGGGGTTGAGAGGGTTACTTGGCAATCAGCCCCAGCATTTT,CASSLEVGLRGLLGNQPQHF
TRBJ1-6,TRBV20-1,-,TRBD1,TGCAGTGCTAGCTCTGGACAGGGCAGAGTTTCACCCCTCCACTTT,CSASSGQGRVSPLHF
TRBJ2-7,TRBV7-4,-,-,TGTGCCAGGGACAGTCCGCTCCGCGAGCAGTACTTC,CARDSPLREQYF
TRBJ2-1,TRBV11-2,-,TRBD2,TGTGCCAGCAGCTTAGAGGGAGGGCCTTTTAATGAGCAGTTCTTC,CASSLEGGPFNEQFF
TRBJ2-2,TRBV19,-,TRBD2,TGTGCCAGTTACTCTAGCGGGGGGAACACCGGGGAGCTGTTTTTT,CASYSSGGNTGELFF
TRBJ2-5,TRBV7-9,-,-,TGCGCCAGCAGCCAAGATAGGTACAGGGTAGAGACCCAGTACTTC,CASSQDRYRVETQYF
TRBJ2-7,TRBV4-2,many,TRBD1,TGTGCCAGCAGCCTCTTACCGGGACAGGGCCCTTACGAGCAGTACTTC,CASSLLPGQGPYEQYF
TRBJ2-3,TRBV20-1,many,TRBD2,TGCAGTGCTAGAGATTCATCCGGGCTAGCGGGATCGGTTACGCAGTATTTT,CSARDSSGLAGSVTQYF
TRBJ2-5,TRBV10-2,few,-,TGCGCCAGCAGTGAGCCAGGCACAAGGCTAGAGACCCAGTACTTC,CASSEPGTRLETQYF
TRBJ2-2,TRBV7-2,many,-,TGTGCCAGCAGCTCTCAACTACTAGTGACAGGGGAGCTGTTTTTT,CASSSQLLVTGELFF